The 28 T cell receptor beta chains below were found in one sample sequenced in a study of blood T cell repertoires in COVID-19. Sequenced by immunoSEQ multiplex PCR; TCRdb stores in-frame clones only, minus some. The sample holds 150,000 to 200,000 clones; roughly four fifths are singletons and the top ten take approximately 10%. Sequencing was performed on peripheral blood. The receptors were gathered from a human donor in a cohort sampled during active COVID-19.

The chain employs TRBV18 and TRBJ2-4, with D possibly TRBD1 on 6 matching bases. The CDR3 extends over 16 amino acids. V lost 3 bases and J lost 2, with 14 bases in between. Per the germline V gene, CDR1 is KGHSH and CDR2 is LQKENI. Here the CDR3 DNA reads TGTGCCAGCTCACCCCGGGCAGGGGAGTCCAAAAACATTCAGTACTTC. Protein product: CASSPRAGESKNIQYF.

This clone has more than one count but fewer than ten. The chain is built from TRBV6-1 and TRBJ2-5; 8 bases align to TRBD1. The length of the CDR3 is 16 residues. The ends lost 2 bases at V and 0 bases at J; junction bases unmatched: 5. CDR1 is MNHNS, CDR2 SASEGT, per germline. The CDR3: CASSERTGLNQETQYF. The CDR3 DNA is TGTGCCAGCAGTGAACGGACAGGGTTAAACCAAGAGACCCAGTACTTC.

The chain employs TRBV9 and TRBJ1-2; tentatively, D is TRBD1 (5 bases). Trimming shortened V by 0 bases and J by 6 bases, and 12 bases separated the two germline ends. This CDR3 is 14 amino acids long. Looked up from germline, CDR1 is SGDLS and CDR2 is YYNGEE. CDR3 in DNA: TGTGCCAGCAGCGTAGCTTTAGGGGTGGATGGCTACACCTTC. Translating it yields CASSVALGVDGYTF.

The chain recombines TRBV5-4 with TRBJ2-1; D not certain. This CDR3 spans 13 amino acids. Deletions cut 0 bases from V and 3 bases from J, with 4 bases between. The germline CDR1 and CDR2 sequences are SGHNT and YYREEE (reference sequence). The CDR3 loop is CASSLDNYNEQFF. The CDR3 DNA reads TGTGCCAGCAGCTTGGACAACTACAATGAGCAGTTCTTC.

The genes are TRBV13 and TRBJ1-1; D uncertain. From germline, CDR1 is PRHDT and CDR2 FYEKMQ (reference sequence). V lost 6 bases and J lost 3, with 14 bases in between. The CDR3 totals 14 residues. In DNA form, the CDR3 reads TGTGCCAGCAGTTCCTCTCTTATAGACACTGAAGCTTTCTTT. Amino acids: CASSSSLIDTEAFF.

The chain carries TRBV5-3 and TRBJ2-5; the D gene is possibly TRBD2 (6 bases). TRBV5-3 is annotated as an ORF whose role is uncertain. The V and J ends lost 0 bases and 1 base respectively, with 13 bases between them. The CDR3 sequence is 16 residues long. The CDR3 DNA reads TGTGCCAGAAGCTTGGCCGGGGGAGGCCGCCAAGAGACCCAGTACTTC. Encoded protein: CARSLAGGGRQETQYF.

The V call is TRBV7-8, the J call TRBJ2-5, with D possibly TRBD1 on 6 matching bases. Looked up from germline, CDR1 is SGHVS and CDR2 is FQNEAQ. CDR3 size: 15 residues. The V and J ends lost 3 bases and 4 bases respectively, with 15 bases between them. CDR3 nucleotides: TGTGCCAGCAGCTTTGGAGCAGGGGACCCAGAGACCCAGTACTTC. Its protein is CASSFGAGDPETQYF.

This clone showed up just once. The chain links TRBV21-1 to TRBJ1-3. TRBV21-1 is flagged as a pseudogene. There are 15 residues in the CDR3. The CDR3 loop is CASSNGDSGGNTIYF. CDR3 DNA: TGTGCCAGCAGCAATGGGGACTCGGGGGGAAACACCATATATTTT.

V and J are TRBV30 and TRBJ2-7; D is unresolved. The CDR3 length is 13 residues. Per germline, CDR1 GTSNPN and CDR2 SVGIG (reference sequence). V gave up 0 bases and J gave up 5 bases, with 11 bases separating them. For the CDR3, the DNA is TGTGCCTGGAGTGTACGGTCTAGTAACGAGCAGTACTTC. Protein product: CAWSVRSSNEQYF.

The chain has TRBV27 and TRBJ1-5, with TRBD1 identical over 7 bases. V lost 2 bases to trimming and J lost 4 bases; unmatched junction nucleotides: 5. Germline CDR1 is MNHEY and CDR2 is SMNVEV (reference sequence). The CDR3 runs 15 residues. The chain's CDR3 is CASSLRQGGNQPQHF. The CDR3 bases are TGTGCCAGCAGTTTAAGGCAGGGGGGAAATCAGCCCCAGCATTTT.

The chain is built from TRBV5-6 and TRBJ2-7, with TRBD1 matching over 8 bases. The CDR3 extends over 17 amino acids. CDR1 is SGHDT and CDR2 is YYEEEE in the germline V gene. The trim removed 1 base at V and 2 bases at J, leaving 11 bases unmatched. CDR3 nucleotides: TGTGCCAGCAGCTTGACGTCAGGGGGCCAAACCACCTACGAGCAGTACTTC. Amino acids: CASSLTSGGQTTYEQYF.

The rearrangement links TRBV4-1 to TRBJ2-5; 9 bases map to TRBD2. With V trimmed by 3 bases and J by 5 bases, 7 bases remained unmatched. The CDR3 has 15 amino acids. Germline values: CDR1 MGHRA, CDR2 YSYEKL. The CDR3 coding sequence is TGCGCCAGCAGCCAGTACGCGGGGGGGGGCGAGACCCAGTACTTC. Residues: CASSQYAGGGETQYF.

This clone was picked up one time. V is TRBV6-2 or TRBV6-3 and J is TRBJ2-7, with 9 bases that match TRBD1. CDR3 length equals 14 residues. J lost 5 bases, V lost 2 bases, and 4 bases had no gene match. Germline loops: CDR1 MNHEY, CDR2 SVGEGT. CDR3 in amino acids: CASSYRTGVNEQYF. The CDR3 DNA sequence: TGTGCCAGCAGTTACCGGACAGGGGTCAACGAGCAGTACTTC.

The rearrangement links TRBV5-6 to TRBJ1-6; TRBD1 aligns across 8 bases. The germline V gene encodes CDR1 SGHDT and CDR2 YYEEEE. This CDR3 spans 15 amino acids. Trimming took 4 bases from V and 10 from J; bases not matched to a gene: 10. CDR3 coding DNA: TGTGCCAGCAGCCGCCCCGACAGGGGAAGCTCACCCCTCCACTTT. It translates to CASSRPDRGSSPLHF.

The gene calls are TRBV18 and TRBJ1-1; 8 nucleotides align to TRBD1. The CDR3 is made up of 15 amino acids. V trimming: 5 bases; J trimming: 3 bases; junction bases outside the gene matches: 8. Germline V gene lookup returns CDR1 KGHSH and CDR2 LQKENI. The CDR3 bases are TGTGCCAGCTCATCTCAACAGGGGGGGTACACTGAAGCTTTCTTT. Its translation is CASSSQQGGYTEAFF.

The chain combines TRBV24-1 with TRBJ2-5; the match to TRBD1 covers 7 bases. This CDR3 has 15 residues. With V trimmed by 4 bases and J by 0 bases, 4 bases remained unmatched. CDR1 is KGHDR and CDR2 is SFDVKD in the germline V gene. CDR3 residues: CATSDPDRYQETQYF. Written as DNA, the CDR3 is TGTGCCACCAGTGACCCGGACAGGTACCAAGAGACCCAGTACTTC.

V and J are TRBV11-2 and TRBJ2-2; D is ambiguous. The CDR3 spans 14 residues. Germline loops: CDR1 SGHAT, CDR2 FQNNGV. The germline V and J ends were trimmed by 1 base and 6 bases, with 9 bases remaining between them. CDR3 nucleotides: TGTGCCAGCAGCTTAGGAGTTGGTGCCGGGGAGCTGTTTTTT. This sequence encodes CASSLGVGAGELFF.

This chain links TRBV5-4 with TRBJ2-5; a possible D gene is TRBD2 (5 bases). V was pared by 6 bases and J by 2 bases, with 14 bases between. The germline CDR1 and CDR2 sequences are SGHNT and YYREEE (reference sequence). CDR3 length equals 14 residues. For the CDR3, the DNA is TGTGCCAGCACCTCGACGGGGAATCAAGAGACCCAGTACTTC. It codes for CASTSTGNQETQYF.

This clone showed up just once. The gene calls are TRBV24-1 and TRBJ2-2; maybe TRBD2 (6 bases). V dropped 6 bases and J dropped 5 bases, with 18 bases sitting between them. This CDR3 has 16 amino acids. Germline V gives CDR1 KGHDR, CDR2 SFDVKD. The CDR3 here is CATSPRTKRATGELFF. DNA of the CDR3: TGTGCCACCAGTCCACGGACTAAGCGGGCGACCGGGGAGCTGTTTTTT.

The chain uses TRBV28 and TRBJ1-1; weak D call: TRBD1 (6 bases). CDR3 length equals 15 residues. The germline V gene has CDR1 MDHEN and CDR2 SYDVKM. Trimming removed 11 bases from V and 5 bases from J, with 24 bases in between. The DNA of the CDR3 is TGTGCCCTCGGTGGAGATACAGGGAGAGGGACTGAAGCTTTCTTT. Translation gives CALGGDTGRGTEAFF.

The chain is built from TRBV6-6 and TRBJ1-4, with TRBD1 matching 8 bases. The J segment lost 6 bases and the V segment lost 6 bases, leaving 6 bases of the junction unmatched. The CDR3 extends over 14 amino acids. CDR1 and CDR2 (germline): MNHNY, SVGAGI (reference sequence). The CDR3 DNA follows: TGTGCCAGCAGCCCCGGGACAGGCTATGAAAAACTGTTTTTT. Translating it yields CASSPGTGYEKLFF.

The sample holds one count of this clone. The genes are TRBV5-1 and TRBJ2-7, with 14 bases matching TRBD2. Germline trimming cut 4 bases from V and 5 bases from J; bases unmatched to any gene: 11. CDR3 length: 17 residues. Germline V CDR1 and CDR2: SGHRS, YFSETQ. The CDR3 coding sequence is TGCGCCAGCAGCATTACCGGGACTAGCGGGAGTCTCGACGAGCAGTACTTC. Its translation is CASSITGTSGSLDEQYF.

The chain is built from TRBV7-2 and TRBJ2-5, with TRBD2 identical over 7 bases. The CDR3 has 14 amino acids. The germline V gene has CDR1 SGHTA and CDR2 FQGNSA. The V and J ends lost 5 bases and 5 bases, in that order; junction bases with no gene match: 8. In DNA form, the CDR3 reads TGTGCCAGCAGCCGTGGACCTAGCGGTGAGACCCAGTACTTC. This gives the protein CASSRGPSGETQYF.

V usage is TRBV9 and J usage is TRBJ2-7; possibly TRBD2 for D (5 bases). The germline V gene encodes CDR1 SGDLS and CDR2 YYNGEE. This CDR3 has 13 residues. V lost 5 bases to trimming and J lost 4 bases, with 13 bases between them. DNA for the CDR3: TGTGCCAGCAGTGCGGGCTCACGGTACGAGCAGTACTTC. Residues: CASSAGSRYEQYF.

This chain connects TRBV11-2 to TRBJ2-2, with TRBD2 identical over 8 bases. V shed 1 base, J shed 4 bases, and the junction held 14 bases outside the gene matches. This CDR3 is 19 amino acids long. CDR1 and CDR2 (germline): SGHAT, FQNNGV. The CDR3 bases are TGTGCCAGCAGCTTAGTAGTATCTCCCTGGCTAGCGGGCACCGGGGAGCTGTTTTTT. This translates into CASSLVVSPWLAGTGELFF.

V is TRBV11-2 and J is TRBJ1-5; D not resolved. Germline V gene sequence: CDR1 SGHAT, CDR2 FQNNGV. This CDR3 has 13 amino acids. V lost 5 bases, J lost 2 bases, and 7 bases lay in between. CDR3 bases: TGTGCCAGCAGCCTATTGGGCAATCAGCCCCAGCATTTT. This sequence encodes CASSLLGNQPQHF.

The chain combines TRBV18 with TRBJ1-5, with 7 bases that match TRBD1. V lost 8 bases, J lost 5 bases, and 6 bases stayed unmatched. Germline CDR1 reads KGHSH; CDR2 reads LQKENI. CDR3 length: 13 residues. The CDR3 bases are TGTGCCAGCCGACAGGGCGGGGATCAGCCCCAGCATTTT. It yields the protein CASRQGGDQPQHF.

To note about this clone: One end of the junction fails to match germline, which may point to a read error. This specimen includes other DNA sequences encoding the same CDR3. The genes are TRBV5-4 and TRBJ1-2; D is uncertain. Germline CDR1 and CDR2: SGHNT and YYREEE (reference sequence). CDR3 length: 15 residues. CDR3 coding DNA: TGTGCTAGCAGCTTGCCCCCGGGATCAGAGAATGGCTACACCTTC. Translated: CASSLPPGSENGYTF.